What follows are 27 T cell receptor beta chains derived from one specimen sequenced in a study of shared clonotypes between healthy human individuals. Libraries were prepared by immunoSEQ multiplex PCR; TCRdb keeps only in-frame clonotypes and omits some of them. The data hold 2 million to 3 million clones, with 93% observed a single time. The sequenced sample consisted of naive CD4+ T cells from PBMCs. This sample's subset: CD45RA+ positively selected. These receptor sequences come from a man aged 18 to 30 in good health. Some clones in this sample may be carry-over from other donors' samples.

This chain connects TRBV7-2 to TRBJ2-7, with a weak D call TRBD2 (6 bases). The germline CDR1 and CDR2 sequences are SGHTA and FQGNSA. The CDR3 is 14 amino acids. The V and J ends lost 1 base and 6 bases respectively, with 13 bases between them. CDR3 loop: CASSLEGGMGEQYF. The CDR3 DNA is TGTGCCAGCAGCTTAGAAGGAGGGATGGGCGAGCAGTACTTC. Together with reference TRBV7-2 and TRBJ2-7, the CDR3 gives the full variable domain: GAGVSQSPSNKVTEKGKDVELRCDPISGHTALYWYRQSLGQGLEFLIYFQGNSAPDKSGLPSDRFSAERTGGSVSTLTIQRTQQEDSAVYLCASSLEGGMGEQYFGPGTRLTVT.

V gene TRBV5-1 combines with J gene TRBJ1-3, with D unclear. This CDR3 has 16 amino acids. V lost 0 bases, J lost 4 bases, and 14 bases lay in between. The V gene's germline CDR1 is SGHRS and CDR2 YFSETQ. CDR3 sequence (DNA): TGCGCCAGCAGCTTGGGCCCGACTGACTTCGGAAACACCATATATTTT. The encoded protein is CASSLGPTDFGNTIYF. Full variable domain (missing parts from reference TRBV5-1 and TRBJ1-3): KAGVTQTPRYLIKTRGQQVTLSCSPISGHRSVSWYQQTPGQGLQFLFEYFSETQRNKGNFPGRFSGRQFSNSRSEMNVSTLELGDSALYLCASSLGPTDFGNTIYFGEGSWLTVV.

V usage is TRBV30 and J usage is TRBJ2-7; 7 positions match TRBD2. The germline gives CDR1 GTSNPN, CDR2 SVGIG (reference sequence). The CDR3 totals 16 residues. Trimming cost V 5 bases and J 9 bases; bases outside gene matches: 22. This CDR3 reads CAWSGGKDTPSRGQYF. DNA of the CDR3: TGTGCCTGGTCCGGGGGGAAGGACACTCCATCTAGAGGGCAGTACTTC.

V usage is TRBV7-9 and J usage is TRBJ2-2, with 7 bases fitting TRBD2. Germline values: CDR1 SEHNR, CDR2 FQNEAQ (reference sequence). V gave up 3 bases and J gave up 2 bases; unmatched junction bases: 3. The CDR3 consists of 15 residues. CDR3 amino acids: CASSFQRGNTGELFF. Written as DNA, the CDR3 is TGTGCCAGCAGCTTCCAGCGGGGTAACACCGGGGAGCTGTTTTTT.

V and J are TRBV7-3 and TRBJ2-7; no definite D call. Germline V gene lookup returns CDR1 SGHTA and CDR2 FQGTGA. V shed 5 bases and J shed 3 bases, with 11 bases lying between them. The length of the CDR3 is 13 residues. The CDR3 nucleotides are TGTGCCAGCAGCATGGGGTCTAGCTACGAGCAGTACTTC. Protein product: CASSMGSSYEQYF.

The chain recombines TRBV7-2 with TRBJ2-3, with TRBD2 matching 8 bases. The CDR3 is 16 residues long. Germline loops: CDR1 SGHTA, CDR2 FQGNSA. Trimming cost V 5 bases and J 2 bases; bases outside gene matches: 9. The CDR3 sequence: CASSMGAGVITDTQYF. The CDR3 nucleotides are TGTGCCAGCAGCATGGGAGCGGGAGTGATCACAGATACGCAGTATTTT.

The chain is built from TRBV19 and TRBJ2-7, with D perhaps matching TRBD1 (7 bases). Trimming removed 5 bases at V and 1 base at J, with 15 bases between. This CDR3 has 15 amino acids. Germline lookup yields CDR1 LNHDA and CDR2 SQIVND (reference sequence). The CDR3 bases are TGTGCCAGTAGTCGACCAGGGGGGAATTCCTACGAGCAGTACTTC. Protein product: CASSRPGGNSYEQYF.

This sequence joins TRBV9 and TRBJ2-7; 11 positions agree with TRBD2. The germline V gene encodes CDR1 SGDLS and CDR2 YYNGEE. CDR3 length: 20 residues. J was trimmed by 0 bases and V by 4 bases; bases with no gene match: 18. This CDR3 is CASSPGGRRGLAESSYEQYF. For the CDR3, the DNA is TGTGCCAGCAGCCCAGGGGGGAGGAGGGGACTAGCGGAGAGCTCCTACGAGCAGTACTTC. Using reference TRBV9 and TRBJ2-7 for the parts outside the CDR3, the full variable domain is DSGVTQTPKHLITATGQRVTLRCSPRSGDLSVYWYQQSLDQGLQFLIQYYNGEERAKGNILERFSAQQFPDLHSELNLSSLELGDSALYFCASSPGGRRGLAESSYEQYFGPGTRLTVT.

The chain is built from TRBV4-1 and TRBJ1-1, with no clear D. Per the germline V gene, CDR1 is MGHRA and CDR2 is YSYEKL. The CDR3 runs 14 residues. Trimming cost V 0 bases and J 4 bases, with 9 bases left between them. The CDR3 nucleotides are TGCGCCAGCAGCCAAGAATACGGTGGCACTGAAGCTTTCTTT. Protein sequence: CASSQEYGGTEAFF.

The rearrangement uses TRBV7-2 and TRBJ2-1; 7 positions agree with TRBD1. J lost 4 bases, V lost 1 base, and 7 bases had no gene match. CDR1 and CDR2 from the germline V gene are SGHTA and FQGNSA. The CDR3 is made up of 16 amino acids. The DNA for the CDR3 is TGTGCCAGCAGCTTAGTGGGCAGGGGGAGATACAATGAGCAGTTCTTC. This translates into CASSLVGRGRYNEQFF.

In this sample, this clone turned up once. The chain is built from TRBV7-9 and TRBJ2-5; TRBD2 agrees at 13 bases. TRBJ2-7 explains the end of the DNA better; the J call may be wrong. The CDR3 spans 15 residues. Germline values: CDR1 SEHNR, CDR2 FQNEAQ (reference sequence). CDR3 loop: CASSVGLAGDYEQYF. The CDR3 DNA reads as TGTGCCAGCAGCGTTGGACTAGCGGGGGACTACGAGCAGTACTTC.

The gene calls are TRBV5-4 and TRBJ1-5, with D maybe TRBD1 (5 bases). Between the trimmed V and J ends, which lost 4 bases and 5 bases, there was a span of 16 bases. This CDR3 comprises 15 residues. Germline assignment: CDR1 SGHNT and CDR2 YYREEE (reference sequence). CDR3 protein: CASSPGGPGDQPQHF. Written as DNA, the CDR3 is TGTGCCAGCAGCCCCGGGGGACCGGGCGATCAGCCCCAGCATTTT.

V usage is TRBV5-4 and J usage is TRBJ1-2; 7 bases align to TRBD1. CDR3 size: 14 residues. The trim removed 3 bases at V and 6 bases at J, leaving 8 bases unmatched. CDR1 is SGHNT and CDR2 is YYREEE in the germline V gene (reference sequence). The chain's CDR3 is CASSSSFGQDGYTF. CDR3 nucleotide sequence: TGTGCCAGCAGCTCAAGCTTCGGACAGGATGGCTACACCTTC.

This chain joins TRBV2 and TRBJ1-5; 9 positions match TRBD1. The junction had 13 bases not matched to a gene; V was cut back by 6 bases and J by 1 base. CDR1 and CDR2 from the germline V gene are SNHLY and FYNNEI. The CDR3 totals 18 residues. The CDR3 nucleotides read TGTGCCAGCAGCGTCGGACAGGGGCGATCCCACAGCAATCAGCCCCAGCATTTT. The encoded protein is CASSVGQGRSHSNQPQHF. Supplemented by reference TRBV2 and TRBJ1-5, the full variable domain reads EPEVTQTPSHQVTQMGQEVILRCVPISNHLYFYWYRQILGQKVEFLVSFYNNEISEKSEIFDDQFSVERPDGSNFTLKIRSTKLEDSAMYFCASSVGQGRSHSNQPQHFGDGTRLSIL.

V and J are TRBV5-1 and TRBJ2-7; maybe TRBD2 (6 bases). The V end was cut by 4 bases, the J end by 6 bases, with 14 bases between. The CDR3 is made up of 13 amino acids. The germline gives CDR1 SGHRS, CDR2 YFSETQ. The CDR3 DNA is TGCGCCAGCAGCACAATGGAGGGGTTCGAGCAGTACTTC. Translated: CASSTMEGFEQYF.

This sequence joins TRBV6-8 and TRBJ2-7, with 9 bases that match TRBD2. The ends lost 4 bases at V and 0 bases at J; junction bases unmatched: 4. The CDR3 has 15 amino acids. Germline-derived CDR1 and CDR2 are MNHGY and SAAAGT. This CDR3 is CASSWDSGSSYEQYF. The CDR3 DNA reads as TGTGCCAGCAGTTGGGATAGCGGGAGCTCCTACGAGCAGTACTTC.

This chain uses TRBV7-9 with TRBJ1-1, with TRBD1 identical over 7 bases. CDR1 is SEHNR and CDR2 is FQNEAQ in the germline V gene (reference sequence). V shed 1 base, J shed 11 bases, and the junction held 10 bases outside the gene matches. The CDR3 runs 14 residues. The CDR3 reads CASSLGQGEDRAFF. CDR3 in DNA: TGTGCCAGCAGCTTAGGACAGGGTGAGGATCGGGCTTTCTTT.

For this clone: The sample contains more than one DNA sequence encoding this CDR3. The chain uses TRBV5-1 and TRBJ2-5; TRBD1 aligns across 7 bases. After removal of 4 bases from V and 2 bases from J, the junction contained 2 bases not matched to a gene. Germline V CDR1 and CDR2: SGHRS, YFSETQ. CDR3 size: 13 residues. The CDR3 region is CASSPGQQETQYF. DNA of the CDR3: TGCGCCAGCAGCCCGGGACAGCAAGAGACCCAGTACTTC.

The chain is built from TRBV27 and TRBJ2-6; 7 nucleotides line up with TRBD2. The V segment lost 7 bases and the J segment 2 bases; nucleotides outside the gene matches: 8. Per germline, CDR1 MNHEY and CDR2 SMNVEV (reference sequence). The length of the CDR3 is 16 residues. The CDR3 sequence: CASTRGGGAGANVLTF. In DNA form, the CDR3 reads TGTGCCAGCACCCGAGGCGGGGGTGCTGGGGCCAACGTCCTGACTTTC.

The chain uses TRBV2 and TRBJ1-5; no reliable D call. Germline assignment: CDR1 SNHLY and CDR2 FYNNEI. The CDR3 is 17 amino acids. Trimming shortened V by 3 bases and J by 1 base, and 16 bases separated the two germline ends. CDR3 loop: CASSDLRGGLSNQPQHF. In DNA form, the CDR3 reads TGTGCCAGCAGTGACCTCCGGGGAGGGTTGAGCAATCAGCCCCAGCATTTT.

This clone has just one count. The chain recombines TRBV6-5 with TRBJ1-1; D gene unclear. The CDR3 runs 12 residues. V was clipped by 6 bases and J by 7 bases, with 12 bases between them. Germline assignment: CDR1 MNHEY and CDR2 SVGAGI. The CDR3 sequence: CASSLLGLEAFF. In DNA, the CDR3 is TGTGCCAGCAGCCTCCTTGGACTTGAAGCTTTCTTT.

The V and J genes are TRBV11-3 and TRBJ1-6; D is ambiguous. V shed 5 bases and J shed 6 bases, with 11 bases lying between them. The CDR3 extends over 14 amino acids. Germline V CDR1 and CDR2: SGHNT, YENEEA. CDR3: CASSTGLSNSPLHF. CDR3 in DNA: TGTGCCAGCAGCACCGGACTCAGTAATTCACCCCTCCACTTT. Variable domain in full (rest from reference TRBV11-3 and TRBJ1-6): EAGVVQSPRYKIIEKKQPVAFWCNPISGHNTLYWYLQNLGQGPELLIRYENEEAVDDSQLPKDRFSAERLKGVDSTLKIQPAELGDSAVYLCASSTGLSNSPLHFGNGTRLTVT.

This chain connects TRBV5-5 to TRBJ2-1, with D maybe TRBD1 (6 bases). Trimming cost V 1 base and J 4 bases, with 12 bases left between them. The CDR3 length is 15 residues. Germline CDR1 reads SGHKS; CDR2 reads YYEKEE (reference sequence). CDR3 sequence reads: CASSLRDNQYNEQFF. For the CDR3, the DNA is TGTGCCAGCAGCTTGAGGGACAACCAATACAATGAGCAGTTCTTC.

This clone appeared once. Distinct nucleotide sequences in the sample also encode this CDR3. The DNA of the CDR3 is TGTGCCAGCAGCGTCGGGGGACTAGCGGGTCTCAATGAGCAGTTCTTC. It encodes CASSVGGLAGLNEQFF. The V and J genes are TRBV9 and TRBJ2-1; the match to TRBD2 covers 12 bases. The germline gives CDR1 SGDLS, CDR2 YYNGEE. V lost 2 bases and J lost 6; bases outside the gene matches: 6. The CDR3 is made up of 16 amino acids.

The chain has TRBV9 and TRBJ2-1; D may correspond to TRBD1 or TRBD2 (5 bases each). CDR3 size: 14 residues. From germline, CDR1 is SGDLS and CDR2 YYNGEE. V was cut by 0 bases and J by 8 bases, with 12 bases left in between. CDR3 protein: CASSVELWDDEQFF. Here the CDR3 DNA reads TGTGCCAGCAGCGTAGAGCTTTGGGACGATGAGCAGTTCTTC.

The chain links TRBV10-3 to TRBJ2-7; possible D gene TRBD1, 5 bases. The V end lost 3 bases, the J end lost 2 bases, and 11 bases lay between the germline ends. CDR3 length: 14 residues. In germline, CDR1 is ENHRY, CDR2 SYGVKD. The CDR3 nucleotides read TGTGCCATCAGTGAAGTTGGACATACCTACGAGCAGTACTTC. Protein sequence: CAISEVGHTYEQYF.

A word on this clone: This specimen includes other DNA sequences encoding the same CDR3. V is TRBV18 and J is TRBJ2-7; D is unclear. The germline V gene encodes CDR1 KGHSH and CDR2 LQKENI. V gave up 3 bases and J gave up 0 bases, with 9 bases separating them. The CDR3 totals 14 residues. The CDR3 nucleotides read TGTGCCAGCTCACCTCCAGGCAGCTCCTACGAGCAGTACTTC. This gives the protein CASSPPGSSYEQYF.